The 12 T cell receptor beta chains presented below share a single source sample, sequenced in a study of blood T cell repertoires in COVID-19. Here immunoSEQ multiplex PCR was the method, and the copy in TCRdb shows in-frame clones only, minus some. The table shows around 100,000 clones, with roughly 84% occurring only once. Input material: peripheral blood. Every receptor here comes from a man aged 25 to 40 in a cohort sampled during active COVID-19.

This clone appeared once. The chain combines TRBV20-1 with TRBJ1-2; no definite D call. The ends were cut back, 6 bases at V and 5 bases at J, with 10 bases in the middle. CDR3 length: 11 amino acids. Germline V gives CDR1 DFQATT, CDR2 SNEGSKA (reference sequence). CDR3 sequence reads: CSASKEYGYTF. CDR3 in DNA: TGCAGTGCGTCGAAGGAGTATGGCTACACCTTC.

This clone was seen just once. The V gene is TRBV28, the J gene TRBJ1-1; the D gene is possibly TRBD1 (5 bases). CDR1 MDHEN and CDR2 SYDVKM come from the germline V gene. V gave up 6 bases and J gave up 2 bases, with 7 bases separating them. The CDR3 runs 12 residues. The CDR3 nucleotides read TGTGCCAGCAGGGGGCCAAACACTGAAGCTTTCTTT. Protein sequence: CASRGPNTEAFF.

This clone was seen a single time. This chain links TRBV21-1 with TRBJ1-1. TRBV21-1 is flagged as a pseudogene. The CDR3 extends over 16 amino acids. The CDR3 protein is CASSNRTVSANTEAFF. The DNA for the CDR3 is TGTGCCAGCAGCAATCGGACTGTTTCGGCCAACACTGAAGCTTTCTTT.

The chain is built from TRBV27 and TRBJ2-7; TRBD1 aligns across 7 bases. The J segment lost 2 bases and the V segment lost 2 bases, leaving 3 bases of the junction unmatched. The germline gives CDR1 MNHEY, CDR2 SMNVEV (reference sequence). CDR3 length: 14 amino acids. CDR3 sequence: CASSLDRVAYEQYF. The CDR3 DNA follows: TGTGCCAGCAGTTTAGACAGGGTGGCCTACGAGCAGTACTTC.

This chain links TRBV21-1 with TRBJ1-5. TRBV21-1 has pseudogene status. CDR3 size: 17 residues. In nucleotides, the CDR3 is TGTGCCAGCAGCAAACGTGGGCGGGGGAATAGCAATCAGCCCCAGCATTTT. Translating it yields CASSKRGRGNSNQPQHF.

This chain joins TRBV15 and TRBJ2-3; TRBD2 agrees at 8 bases. This CDR3 is built from 16 residues. The V and J ends lost 0 bases and 2 bases, in that order; junction bases with no gene match: 4. Germline-derived CDR1 and CDR2 are LNHNV and YYDKDF (reference sequence). The CDR3 region has the DNA TGTGCCACCAGCAGAGACCGCGGGGGGTTCACAGATACGCAGTATTTT. It yields the protein CATSRDRGGFTDTQYF.

V is TRBV9 and J is TRBJ2-7, with 10 bases lining up with TRBD2. J lost 4 bases, V lost 0 bases, and 4 bases had no gene match. Germline V CDR1 and CDR2: SGDLS, YYNGEE. The CDR3 sequence is 15 residues long. CDR3 in DNA: TGTGCCAGCAGCGTAGGACTAGCGGGCGGGTACGAGCAGTACTTC. Its protein product is CASSVGLAGGYEQYF. Together with reference TRBV9 and TRBJ2-7, the CDR3 gives the full variable domain: DSGVTQTPKHLITATGQRVTLRCSPRSGDLSVYWYQQSLDQGLQFLIQYYNGEERAKGNILERFSAQQFPDLHSELNLSSLELGDSALYFCASSVGLAGGYEQYFGPGTRLTVT.

V and J are TRBV19 and TRBJ1-5, with TRBD1 identical over 12 bases. The CDR3 runs 15 residues. The germline CDR1 and CDR2 sequences are LNHDA and SQIVND (reference sequence). J lost 6 bases, V lost 9 bases, and 9 bases had no gene match. CDR3 sequence: CASRDRGRASQPQHF. The CDR3 DNA sequence: TGTGCCAGCCGGGACAGGGGGCGCGCTAGTCAGCCCCAGCATTTT.

This chain links TRBV6-5 with TRBJ2-7; possibly TRBD1 for D (6 bases). The CDR3 extends over 13 amino acids. Germline lookup yields CDR1 MNHEY and CDR2 SVGAGI. The V and J ends lost 5 bases and 2 bases respectively, with 10 bases between them. The CDR3 loop is CASSPGTPYEQYF. CDR3 DNA sequence: TGTGCCAGCAGTCCAGGGACACCCTACGAGCAGTACTTC.

The chain links TRBV5-1 to TRBJ2-1; 7 nucleotides line up with TRBD2. V trimming: 4 bases; J trimming: 2 bases; junction bases outside the gene matches: 9. This CDR3 contains 16 residues. The germline V gene has CDR1 SGHRS and CDR2 YFSETQ. The DNA for the CDR3 is TGCGCCAGCAGCCTGGGCAGCGGGGTCACCTACAATGAGCAGTTCTTC. It is translated as CASSLGSGVTYNEQFF.

The chain has TRBV5-4 and TRBJ1-6; TRBD1 agrees at 9 bases. This CDR3 is built from 15 residues. Looked up from germline, CDR1 is SGHNT and CDR2 is YYREEE (reference sequence). After removal of 2 bases from V and 7 bases from J, the junction contained 4 bases not matched to a gene. CDR3 protein: CASSFNRGQNSPLHF. Written as DNA, the CDR3 is TGTGCCAGCAGCTTTAACAGGGGGCAAAATTCACCCCTCCACTTT.

Note on this clone: In this CDR3 the conserved last residue, phenylalanine or tryptophan, is missing, so a read error is likely. The limits of the CDR3 on the DNA are not certain, so only TCRdb's listed CDR3 is given. This chain connects TRBV3-1 (or the pseudogene TRBV3-2) to TRBJ1-2; the table's D call, TRBD1, has no DNA check behind it. Per germline, CDR1 LGHDT and CDR2 YNNKEL (reference sequence). The CDR3 extends over 12 residues, inclusive of both ends. The chain's CDR3 is CASSPGTGVRDM.